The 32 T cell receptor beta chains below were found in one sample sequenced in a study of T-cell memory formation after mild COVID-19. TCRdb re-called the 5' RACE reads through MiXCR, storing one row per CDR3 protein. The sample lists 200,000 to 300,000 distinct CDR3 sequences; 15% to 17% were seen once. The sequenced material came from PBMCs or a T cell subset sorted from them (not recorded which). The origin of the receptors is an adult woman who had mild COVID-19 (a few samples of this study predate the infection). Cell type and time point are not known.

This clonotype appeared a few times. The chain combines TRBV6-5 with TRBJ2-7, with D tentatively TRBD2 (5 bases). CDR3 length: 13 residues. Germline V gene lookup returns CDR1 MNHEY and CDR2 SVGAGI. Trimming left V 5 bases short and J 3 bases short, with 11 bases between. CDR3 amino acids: CASSEDLSYEQYF. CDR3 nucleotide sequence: TGTGCCAGCAGTGAGGACTTAAGCTACGAGCAGTACTTC.

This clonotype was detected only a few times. The CDR3 loop reads CASSVLAGAYNEQFF. CDR3 bases: TGTGCCAGCAGCGTACTAGCGGGGGCCTACAATGAGCAGTTCTTC. This chain joins TRBV7-3 and TRBJ2-1, with TRBD2 matching 11 bases. The germline V gene has CDR1 SGHTA and CDR2 FQGTGA. This CDR3 region has 15 residues. V trimming: 5 bases; J trimming: 2 bases; junction bases outside the gene matches: 2.

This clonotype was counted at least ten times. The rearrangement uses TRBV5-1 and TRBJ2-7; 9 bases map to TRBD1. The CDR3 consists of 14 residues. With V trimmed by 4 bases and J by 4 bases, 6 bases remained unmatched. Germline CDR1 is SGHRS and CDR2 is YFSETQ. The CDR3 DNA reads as TGCGCCAGCAGCCCAGGGACAGGGCTATACGAGCAGTACTTC. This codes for CASSPGTGLYEQYF. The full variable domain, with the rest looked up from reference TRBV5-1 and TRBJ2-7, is KAGVTQTPRYLIKTRGQQVTLSCSPISGHRSVSWYQQTPGQGLQFLFEYFSETQRNKGNFPGRFSGRQFSNSRSEMNVSTLELGDSALYLCASSPGTGLYEQYFGPGTRLTVT.

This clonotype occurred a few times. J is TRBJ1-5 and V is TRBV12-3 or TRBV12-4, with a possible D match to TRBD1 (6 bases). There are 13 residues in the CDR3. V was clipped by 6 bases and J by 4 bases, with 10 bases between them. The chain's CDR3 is CASRPTGNQPQHF. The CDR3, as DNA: TGTGCCAGCAGGCCCACAGGGAATCAGCCCCAGCATTTT.

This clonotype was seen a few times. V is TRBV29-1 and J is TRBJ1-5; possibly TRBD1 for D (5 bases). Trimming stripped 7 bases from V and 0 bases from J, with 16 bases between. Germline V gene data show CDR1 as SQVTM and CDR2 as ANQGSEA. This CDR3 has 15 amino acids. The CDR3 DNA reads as TGCAGCGAGCTTCACCGGGACTATAGCAATCAGCCCCAGCATTTT. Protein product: CSELHRDYSNQPQHF.

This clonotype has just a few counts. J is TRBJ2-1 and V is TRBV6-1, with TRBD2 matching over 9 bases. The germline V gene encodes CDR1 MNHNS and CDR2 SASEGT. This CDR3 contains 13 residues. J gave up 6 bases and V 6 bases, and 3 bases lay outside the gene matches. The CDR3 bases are TGTGCCAGCAGGGCTAGCGGGACCAATGAGCAGTTCTTC. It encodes CASRASGTNEQFF.

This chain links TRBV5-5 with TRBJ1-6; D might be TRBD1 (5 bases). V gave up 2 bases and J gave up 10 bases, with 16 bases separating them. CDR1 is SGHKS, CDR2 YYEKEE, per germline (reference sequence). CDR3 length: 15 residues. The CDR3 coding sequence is TGTGCCAGCAGCTTCGCGGGTACAGGAAACTCACCCCTCCACTTT. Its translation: CASSFAGTGNSPLHF.

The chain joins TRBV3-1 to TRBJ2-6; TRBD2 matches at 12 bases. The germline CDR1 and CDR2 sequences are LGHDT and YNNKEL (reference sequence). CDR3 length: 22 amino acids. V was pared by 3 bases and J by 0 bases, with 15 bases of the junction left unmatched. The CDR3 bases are TGTGCCAGCAGCCACCCGGGATCGACTAGCGGGGGTAAAAGCTCTGGGGCCAACGTCCTGACTTTC. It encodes CASSHPGSTSGGKSSGANVLTF.

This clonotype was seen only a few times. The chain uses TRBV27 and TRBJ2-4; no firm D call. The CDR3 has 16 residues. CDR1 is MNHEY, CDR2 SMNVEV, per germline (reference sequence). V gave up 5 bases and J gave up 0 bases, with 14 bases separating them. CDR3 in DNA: TGTGCCAGCAGTGCCAGTCTGGGTTTAGCCAAAAACATTCAGTACTTC. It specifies CASSASLGLAKNIQYF.

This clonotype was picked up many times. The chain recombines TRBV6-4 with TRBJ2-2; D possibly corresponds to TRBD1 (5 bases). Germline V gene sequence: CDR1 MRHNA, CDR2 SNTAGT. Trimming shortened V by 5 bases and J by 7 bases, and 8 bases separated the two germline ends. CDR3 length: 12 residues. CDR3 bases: TGTGCCAGCAGTTCAGGGTTCGGGGAGCTGTTTTTT. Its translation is CASSSGFGELFF.

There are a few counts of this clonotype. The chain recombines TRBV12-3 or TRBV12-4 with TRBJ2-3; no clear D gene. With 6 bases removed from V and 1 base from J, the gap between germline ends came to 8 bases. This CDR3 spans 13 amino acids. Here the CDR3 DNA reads TGTGCCAGCAGACTTAGGGGCACAGATACGCAGTATTTT. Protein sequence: CASRLRGTDTQYF.

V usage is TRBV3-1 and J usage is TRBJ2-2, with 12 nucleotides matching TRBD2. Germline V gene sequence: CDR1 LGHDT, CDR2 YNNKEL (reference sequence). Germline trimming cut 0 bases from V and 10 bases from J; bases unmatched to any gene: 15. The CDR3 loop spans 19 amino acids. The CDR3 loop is CASSQDRASGRGRVEELFF. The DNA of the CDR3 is TGTGCCAGCAGCCAAGATCGGGCTAGCGGGAGGGGAAGGGTAGAGGAGCTGTTTTTT.

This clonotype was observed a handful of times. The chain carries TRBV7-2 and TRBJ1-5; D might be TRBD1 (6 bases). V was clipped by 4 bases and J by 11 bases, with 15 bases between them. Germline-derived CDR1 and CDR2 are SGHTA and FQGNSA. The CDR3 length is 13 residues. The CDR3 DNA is TGTGCCAGCAGCTCGGACAGCCCTATGTCCCAGCATTTT. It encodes CASSSDSPMSQHF.

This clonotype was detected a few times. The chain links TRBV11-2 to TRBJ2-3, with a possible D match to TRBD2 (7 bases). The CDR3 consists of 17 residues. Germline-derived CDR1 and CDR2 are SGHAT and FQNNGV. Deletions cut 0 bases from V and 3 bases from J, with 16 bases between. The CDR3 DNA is TGTGCCAGCAGCTTAGATTTTCGGGGGGCTACTACAGATACGCAGTATTTT. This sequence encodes CASSLDFRGATTDTQYF.

The chain's CDR3 is CSARVAGGVNEQFF. As DNA, the CDR3 is TGCAGTGCTAGAGTAGCGGGGGGGGTGAATGAGCAGTTCTTC. The V call is TRBV20-1, the J call TRBJ2-1; 11 bases map to TRBD2. With V trimmed by 1 base and J by 7 bases, 3 bases remained unmatched. The germline V gene encodes CDR1 DFQATT and CDR2 SNEGSKA (reference sequence). The CDR3 covers 14 residues.

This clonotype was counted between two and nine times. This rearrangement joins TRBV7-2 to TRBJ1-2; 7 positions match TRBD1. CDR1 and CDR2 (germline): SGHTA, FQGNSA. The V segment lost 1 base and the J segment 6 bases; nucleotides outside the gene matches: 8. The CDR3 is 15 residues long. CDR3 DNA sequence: TGTGCCAGCAGCTTAGGCAAGGGGACAGTCAATGGCTACACCTTC. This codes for CASSLGKGTVNGYTF. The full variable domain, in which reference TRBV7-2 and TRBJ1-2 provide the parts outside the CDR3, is GAGVSQSPSNKVTEKGKDVELRCDPISGHTALYWYRQSLGQGLEFLIYFQGNSAPDKSGLPSDRFSAERTGGSVSTLTIQRTQQEDSAVYLCASSLGKGTVNGYTFGSGTRLTVV.

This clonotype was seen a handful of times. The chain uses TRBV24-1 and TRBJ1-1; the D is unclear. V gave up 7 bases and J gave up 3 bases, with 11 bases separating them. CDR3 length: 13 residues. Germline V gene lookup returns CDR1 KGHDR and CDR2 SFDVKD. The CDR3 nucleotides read TGTGCCACCAGATCCCCGAGGGACACTGAAGCTTTCTTT. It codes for CATRSPRDTEAFF.

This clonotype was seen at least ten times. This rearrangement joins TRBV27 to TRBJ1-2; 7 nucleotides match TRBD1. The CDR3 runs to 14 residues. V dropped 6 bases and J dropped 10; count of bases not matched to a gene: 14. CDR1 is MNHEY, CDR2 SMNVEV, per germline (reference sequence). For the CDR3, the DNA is TGTGCCAGCAGCCCAACCCGGACAGGCAGACACTACACCTTC. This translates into CASSPTRTGRHYTF.

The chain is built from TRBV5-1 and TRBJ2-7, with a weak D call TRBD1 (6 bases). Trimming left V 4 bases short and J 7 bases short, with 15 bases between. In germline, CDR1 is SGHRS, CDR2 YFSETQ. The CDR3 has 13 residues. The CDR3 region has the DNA TGCGCCAGCAGCGAACCGGGACAAGGAGAGCAGTACTTC. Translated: CASSEPGQGEQYF.

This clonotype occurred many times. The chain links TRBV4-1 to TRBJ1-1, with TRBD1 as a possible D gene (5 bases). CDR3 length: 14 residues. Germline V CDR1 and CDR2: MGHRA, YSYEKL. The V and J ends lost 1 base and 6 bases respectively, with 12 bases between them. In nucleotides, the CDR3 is TGCGCCAGCAGCCAAGTGGGATCGGGACCTGAAGCTTTCTTT. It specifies CASSQVGSGPEAFF.

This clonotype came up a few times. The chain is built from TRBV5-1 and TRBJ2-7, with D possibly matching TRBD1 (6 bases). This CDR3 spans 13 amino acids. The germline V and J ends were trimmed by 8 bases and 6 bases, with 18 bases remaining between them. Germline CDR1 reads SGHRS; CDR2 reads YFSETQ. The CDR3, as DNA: TGCGCCAGTAAGGATCCAGGGACATTCGAGCAGTACTTC. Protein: CASKDPGTFEQYF.

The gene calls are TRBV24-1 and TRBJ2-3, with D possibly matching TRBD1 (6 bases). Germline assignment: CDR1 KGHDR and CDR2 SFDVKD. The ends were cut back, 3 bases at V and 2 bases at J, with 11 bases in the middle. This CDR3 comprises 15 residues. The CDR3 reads CATSDPRGPTDTQYF. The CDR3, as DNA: TGTGCCACCAGTGATCCCAGGGGCCCCACAGATACGCAGTATTTT.

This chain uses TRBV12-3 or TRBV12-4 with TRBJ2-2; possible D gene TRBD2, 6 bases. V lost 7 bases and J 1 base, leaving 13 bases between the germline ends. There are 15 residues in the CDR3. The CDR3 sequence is CASKMAGRNTGELFF. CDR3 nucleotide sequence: TGTGCCAGCAAGATGGCGGGGAGGAACACCGGGGAGCTGTTTTTT.

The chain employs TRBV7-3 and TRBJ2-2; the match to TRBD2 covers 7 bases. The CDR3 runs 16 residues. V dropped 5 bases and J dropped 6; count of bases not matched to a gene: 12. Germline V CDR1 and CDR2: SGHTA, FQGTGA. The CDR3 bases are TGTGCCAGCAGCCCCCGGAGCGGGATATCCTCCGGGGAGCTGTTTTTT. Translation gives CASSPRSGISSGELFF.

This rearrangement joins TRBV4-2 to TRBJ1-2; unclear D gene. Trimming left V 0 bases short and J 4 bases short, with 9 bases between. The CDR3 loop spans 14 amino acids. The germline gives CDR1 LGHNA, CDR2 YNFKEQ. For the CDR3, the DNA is TGTGCCAGCAGCCAAGATCCAGCTAGCTATGGCTACACCTTC. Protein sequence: CASSQDPASYGYTF.

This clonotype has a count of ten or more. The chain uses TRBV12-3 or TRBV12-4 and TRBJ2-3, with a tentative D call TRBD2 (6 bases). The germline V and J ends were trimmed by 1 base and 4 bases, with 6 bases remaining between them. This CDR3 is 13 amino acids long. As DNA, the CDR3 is TGTGCCAGCAGTTTAGGGGAGGCAGATACGCAGTATTTT. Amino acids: CASSLGEADTQYF.

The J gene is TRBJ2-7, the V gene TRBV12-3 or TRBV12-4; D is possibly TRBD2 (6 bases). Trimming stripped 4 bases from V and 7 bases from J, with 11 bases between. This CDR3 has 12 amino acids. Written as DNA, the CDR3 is TGTGCCAGCAGTTCCCTAGCGTGGGAGCAGTACTTC. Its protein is CASSSLAWEQYF.

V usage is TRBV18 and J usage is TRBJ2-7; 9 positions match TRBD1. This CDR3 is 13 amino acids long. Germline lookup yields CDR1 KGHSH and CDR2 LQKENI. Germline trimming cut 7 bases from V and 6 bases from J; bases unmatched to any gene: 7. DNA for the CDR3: TGTGCCAGCTTAATGGACAGGGGCTCCGAGCAGTACTTC. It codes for CASLMDRGSEQYF.

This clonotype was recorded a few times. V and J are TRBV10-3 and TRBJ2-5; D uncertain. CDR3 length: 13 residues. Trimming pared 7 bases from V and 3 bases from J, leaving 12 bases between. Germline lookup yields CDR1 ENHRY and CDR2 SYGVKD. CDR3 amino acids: CAITNKAEETQYF. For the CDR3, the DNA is TGTGCCATCACCAACAAGGCAGAAGAGACCCAGTACTTC.

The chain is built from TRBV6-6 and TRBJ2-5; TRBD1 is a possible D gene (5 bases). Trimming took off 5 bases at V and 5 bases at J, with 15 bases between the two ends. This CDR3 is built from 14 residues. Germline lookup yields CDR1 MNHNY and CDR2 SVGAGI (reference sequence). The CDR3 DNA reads TGTGCCAGCAGTCGGACAACTTTGGGGGAGACCCAGTACTTC. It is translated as CASSRTTLGETQYF.

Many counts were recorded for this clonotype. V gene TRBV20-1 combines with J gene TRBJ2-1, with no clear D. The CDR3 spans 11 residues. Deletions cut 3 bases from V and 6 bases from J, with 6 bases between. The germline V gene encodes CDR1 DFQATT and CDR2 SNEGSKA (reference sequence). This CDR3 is CSASSPNEQFF. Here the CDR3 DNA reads TGCAGTGCTAGCAGTCCCAATGAGCAGTTCTTC.

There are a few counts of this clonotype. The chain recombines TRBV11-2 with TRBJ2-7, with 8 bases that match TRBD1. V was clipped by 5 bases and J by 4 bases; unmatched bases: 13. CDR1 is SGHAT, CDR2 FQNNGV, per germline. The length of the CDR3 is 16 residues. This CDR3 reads CASSPMTGALRYEQYF. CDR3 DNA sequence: TGTGCCAGCAGCCCGATGACAGGGGCCCTCCGTTACGAGCAGTACTTC.